The 6 T cell receptor beta chains below were found in one sample sequenced in a study of response to subunit inactivated influenza vaccine. TCRdb analysed the RT-PCR reads with MiXCR anew, one entry per CDR3 protein. The sample comprises roughly 190,000 distinct CDR3 sequences, roughly 12% of which are singletons, and 25% to 35% rests with the top ten. The same data also contributed to another study, on T cells expressing NK-cell markers. That work states: Production of TCR beta cDNA relied on 5'RACE template switching with UMIs.

Specimen: CD8+ T cells sorted from PBMCs, collected 11 to 12 days after vaccination. These TCRs come from a man aged 50-60 years who received an inactivated influenza vaccine.

This clonotype was seen a handful of times. The CDR3 loop reads CASSSGTGYETQYF. Here the CDR3 DNA reads TGCGCCAGCAGCTCGGGGACAGGGTACGAGACCCAGTACTTC. The chain joins TRBV5-1 to TRBJ2-5; 9 positions agree with TRBD1. With 3 bases clipped from V and 5 bases from J, the junction kept 5 bases outside the gene matches. Germline V gives CDR1 SGHRS, CDR2 YFSETQ. The CDR3 is made up of 14 amino acids.

This sequence joins TRBV2 and TRBJ1-6; a possible D gene is TRBD1 (6 bases). In germline, CDR1 is SNHLY, CDR2 FYNNEI. The CDR3 sequence is 15 residues long. Trimming removed 8 bases from V and 0 bases from J, with 11 bases in between. CDR3 nucleotide sequence: TGTGCCAGCTGGCAGGGGAGCTCCTATAATTCACCCCTCCACTTT. Its protein is CASWQGSSYNSPLHF. The entire variable domain, with the rest obtained from reference TRBV2 and TRBJ1-6, is as follows: EPEVTQTPSHQVTQMGQEVILRCVPISNHLYFYWYRQILGQKVEFLVSFYNNEISEKSEIFDDQFSVERPDGSNFTLKIRSTKLEDSAMYFCASWQGSSYNSPLHFGNGTRLTVT.

This clonotype was recorded a few times. The rearrangement uses TRBV3-1 and TRBJ2-1; TRBD2 agrees at 14 bases. The CDR3 is 13 amino acids. Per germline, CDR1 LGHDT and CDR2 YNNKEL (reference sequence). After removal of 3 bases from V and 12 bases from J, the junction contained 1 base not matched to a gene. The CDR3, as DNA: TGTGCCAGCAGCCAGGGACTAGCGGGGGTGCAGTTCTTC. This codes for CASSQGLAGVQFF.

The chain couples TRBV4-1 to TRBJ2-5, with TRBD1 matching over 11 bases. V lost 3 bases and J lost 5; bases outside the gene matches: 5. Germline CDR1 and CDR2: MGHRA and YSYEKL. The CDR3 consists of 15 residues. The CDR3 sequence: CASSQPGQGVETQYF. In DNA form, the CDR3 reads TGCGCCAGCAGCCAGCCGGGACAGGGGGTGGAGACCCAGTACTTC.

V gene TRBV12-3 or TRBV12-4 combines with J gene TRBJ1-2; no clear D. V was trimmed by 6 bases and J by 2 bases, leaving 10 bases between them. The CDR3 consists of 13 residues. DNA for the CDR3: TGTGCCAGCAGCCTTTCCATAAACTATGGCTACACCTTC. This gives the protein CASSLSINYGYTF.

This clonotype was seen more than once but under ten times. V and J are TRBV11-2 and TRBJ2-3, with 11 bases identical to TRBD1. Unmatched junction bases numbered 5, after V lost 8 bases and J lost 4 bases. Germline CDR1 reads SGHAT; CDR2 reads FQNNGV. This CDR3 comprises 14 residues. CDR3 in amino acids: CASCWTGGADTQYF. The CDR3 coding sequence is TGTGCCAGCTGCTGGACAGGGGGCGCAGATACGCAGTATTTT.